This T cell receptor (beta chain) was sequenced during a study of T cell clones after liver transplantation. In the study overall: Post-transplant blood was tracked for graft-donor-reactive T cell clones identified in a pre-transplant mixed lymphocyte reaction. Third-party-reactive TCRbeta sequences from pre-transplant mixed lymphocyte reactions served as antigen-independent comparators. Tolerant meant at least one year fully off immunosuppression without liver enzymes above twice normal. Overall study results and limits: In 5 of 8 subjects, circulating graft-donor-reactive CD4 TCRbeta sequences fell significantly after transplant.

CDR3 length: 13 residues. The V gene lost 6 bases and the J gene lost 1 base, with 9 bases spanning the gap. Germline V gene lookup returns CDR1 MNHNS and CDR2 SASEGT. Here immunoSEQ multiplex PCR was the method, and the copy in TCRdb shows in-frame clones only, minus some. The table includes tens of thousands of clones, 60% to 80% detected once. In the case of this clone: Its matching antigen is unknown.

The receptor was derived from a human donor who received a liver transplant. The chain links TRBV6-1 to TRBJ2-5; unclear D gene. This sample comprised CD4+ T cells from blood, obtained before liver transplant. The CDR3 loop reads CASSRMFQETQYF. The CDR3 DNA reads as TGTGCCAGCAGCAGGATGTTCCAAGAGACCCAGTACTTC.